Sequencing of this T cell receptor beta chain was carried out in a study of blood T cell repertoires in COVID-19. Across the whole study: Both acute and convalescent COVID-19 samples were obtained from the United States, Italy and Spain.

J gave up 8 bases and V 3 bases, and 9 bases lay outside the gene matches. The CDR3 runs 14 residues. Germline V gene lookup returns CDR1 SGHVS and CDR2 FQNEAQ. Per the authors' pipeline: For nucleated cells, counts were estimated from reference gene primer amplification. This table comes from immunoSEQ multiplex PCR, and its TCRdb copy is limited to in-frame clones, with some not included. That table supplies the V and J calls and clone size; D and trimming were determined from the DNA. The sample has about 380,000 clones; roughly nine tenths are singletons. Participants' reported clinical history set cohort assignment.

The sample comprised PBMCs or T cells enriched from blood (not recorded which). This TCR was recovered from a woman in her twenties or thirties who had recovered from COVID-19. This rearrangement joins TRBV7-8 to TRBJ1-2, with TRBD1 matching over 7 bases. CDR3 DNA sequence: TGTGCCAGCAGCTTCGTAGACAGGGAAGCGGGCTACACCTTC. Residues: CASSFVDREAGYTF.